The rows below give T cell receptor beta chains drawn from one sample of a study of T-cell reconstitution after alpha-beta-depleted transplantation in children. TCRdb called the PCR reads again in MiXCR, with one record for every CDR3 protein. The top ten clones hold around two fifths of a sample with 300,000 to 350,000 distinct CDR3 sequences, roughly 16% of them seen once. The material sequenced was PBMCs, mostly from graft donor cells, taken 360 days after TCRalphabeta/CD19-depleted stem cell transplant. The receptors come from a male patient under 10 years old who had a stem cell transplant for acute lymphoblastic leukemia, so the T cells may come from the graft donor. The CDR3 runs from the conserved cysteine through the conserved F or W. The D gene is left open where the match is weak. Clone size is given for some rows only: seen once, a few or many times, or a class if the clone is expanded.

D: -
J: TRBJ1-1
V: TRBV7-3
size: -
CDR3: CASSLRSGDTEAFF
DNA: TGTGCCAGCAGCTTGAGGTCGGGGGACACTGAAGCTTTCTTT

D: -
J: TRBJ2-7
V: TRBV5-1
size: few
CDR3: CASSLVLAPYEQYF
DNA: TGCGCCAGCAGCTTGGTTCTAGCACCTTACGAGCAGTACTTC

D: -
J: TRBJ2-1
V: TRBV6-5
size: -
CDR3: CASSYWAPERPYNEQFF
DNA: TGTGCCAGCAGTTACTGGGCCCCGGAGCGGCCATACAATGAGCAGTTCTTC

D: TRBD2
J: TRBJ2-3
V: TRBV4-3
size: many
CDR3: CASSPPSIAGGLTDTQYF
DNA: TGCGCCAGCAGCCCCCCCTCCATAGCGGGAGGGCTTACAGATACGCAGTATTTT

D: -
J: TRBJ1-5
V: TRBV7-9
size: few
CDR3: CASSLDRYPQHF
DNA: TGTGCCAGCAGCTTAGACCGATATCCCCAGCATTTT

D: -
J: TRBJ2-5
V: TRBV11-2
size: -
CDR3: CASSRPLEVETEYF
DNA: TGTGCCAGCAGCAGACCCCTGGAGGTCGAGACCGAGTACTTC

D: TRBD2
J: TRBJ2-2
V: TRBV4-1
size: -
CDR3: CASSPKGVLAGGWELFF
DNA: TGCGCCAGCAGCCCGAAGGGGGTCCTAGCGGGAGGGTGGGAGCTGTTTTTT

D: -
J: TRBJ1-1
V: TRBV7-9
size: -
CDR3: CASSLTSTLDSEAFF
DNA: TGTGCCAGCAGCTTAACATCTACTCTGGACAGTGAAGCTTTCTTT

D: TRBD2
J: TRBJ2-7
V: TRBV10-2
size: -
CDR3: CASSEFVAGVEQYF
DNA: TGCGCCAGCAGTGAGTTTGTAGCGGGAGTCGAGCAGTACTTC

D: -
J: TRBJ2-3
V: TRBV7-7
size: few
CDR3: CASSLANLDTQYF
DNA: TGTGCTAGCAGCTTAGCGAATTTAGATACGCAGTATTTT

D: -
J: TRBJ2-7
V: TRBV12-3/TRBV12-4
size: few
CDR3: CASSPSVSYEQYF
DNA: TGTGCCAGCAGTCCCTCTGTGTCCTACGAGCAGTACTTC

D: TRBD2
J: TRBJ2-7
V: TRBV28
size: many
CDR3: CASSGLAGDTPRDSSYEQYF
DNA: TGTGCCAGCAGCGGGCTAGCGGGAGACACCCCACGGGATAGCTCCTACGAGCAGTACTTC

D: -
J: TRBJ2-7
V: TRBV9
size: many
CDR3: CASSVDSSHEQYF
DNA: TGTGCCAGCAGCGTAGACAGTTCCCACGAGCAGTACTTC

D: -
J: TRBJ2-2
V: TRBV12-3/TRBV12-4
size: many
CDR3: CASSPAWHTGELFF
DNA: TGTGCCAGCAGTCCCGCATGGCATACCGGGGAGCTGTTTTTT

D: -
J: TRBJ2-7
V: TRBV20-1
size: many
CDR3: CSAGLGLLHEQYF
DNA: TGCAGTGCCGGACTGGGGCTACTCCACGAGCAGTACTTC

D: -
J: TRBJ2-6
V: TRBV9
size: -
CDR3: CASSVAGLLSGANVLTF
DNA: TGTGCCAGCAGCGTAGCAGGGCTCCTCTCTGGGGCCAACGTCCTGACTTTC

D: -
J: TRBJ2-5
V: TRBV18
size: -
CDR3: CASSRARTGETQYF
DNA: TGTGCCAGCTCACGGGCTCGGACTGGAGAGACCCAGTACTTC

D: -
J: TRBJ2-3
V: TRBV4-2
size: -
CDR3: CASSQVEGVSDTQYF
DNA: TGTGCCAGCAGCCAAGTCGAGGGAGTGTCCGATACGCAGTATTTT

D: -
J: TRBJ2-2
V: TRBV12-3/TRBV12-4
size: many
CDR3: CASSHHLLTGLENTGELFF
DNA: TGTGCCAGCAGCCACCACCTTCTCACAGGGTTAGAAAACACCGGGGAGCTGTTTTTT

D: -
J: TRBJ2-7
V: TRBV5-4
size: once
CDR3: CASSLGPPPDYEQYF
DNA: TGTGCCAGCAGCTTGGGACCACCTCCGGACTACGAGCAGTACTTC

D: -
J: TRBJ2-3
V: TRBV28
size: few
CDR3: CASSLGYTDTQYF
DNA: TGTGCCAGCAGTTTAGGGTACACAGATACGCAGTATTTT

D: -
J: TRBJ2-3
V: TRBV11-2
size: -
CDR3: CASSLVLLTGALTQIRWSHF
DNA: TGTGCCAGCAGCTTGGTACTCCTGACAGGCGCATTAACACAGATACGCTGGAGTCATTTT

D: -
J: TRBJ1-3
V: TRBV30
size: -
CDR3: CAWSRGDVDTIYF
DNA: TGTGCCTGGAGTCGGGGGGATGTAGACACCATATATTTT

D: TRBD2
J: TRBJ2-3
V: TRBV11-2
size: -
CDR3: CASSSPLGTSGWRADTQYF
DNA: TGTGCCAGCAGCTCACCCCTAGGGACTAGCGGGTGGCGGGCAGATACGCAGTATTTT

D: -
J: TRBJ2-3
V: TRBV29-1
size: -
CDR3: CSVEAGLPNEVRYF
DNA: TGCAGCGTTGAAGCGGGACTGCCTAATGAGGTGCGGTATTTT

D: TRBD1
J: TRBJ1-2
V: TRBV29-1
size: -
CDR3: CSLGTGDNYGYTF
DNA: TGCAGCCTCGGGACAGGGGATAACTATGGCTACACCTTC

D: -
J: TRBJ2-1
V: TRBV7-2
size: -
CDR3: CASSLTRSVVSYNEQFF
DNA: TGTGCCAGCAGCTTGACGAGGAGCGTCGTCTCCTACAATGAGCAGTTCTTC

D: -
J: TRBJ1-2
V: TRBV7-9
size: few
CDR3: CASSTRQNYGYTF
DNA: TGTGCCAGCAGCACTAGACAGAACTATGGCTACACCTTC

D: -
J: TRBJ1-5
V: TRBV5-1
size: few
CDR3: CASSLDGVNQPQHF
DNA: TGCGCCAGCAGCTTGGACGGGGTCAATCAGCCCCAGCATTTT

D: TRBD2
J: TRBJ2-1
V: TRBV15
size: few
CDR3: CATSRVLAGYNEQFF
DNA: TGTGCCACCAGCAGAGTTCTAGCGGGATACAATGAGCAGTTCTTC

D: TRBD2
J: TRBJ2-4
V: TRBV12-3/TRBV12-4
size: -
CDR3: CASSPLAGGPDIQYF
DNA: TGTGCCAGCAGCCCACTAGCGGGAGGGCCCGACATTCAGTACTTC

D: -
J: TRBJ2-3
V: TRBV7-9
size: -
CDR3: CASSLLVGRGTDTQYF
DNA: TGTGCCAGCAGCCTCTTGGTGGGGCGGGGCACAGATACGCAGTATTTT

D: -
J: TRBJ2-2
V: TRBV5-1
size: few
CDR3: CASRLADSNTGELFF
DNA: TGCGCCAGCAGATTGGCCGACTCGAACACCGGGGAGCTGTTTTTT

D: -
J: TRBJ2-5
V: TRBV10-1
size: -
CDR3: CASRRRVQETQYF
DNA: TGCGCCAGCCGTCGAAGGGTGCAAGAGACCCAGTACTTC

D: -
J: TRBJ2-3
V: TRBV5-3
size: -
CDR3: CARNPRRRADTQYF
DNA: TGTGCCAGAAACCCTCGCCGGCGCGCAGATACGCAGTATTTT

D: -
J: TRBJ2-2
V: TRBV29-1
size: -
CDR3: CSVDGGWDTGELFF
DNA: TGCAGCGTTGATGGGGGCTGGGACACCGGGGAGCTGTTTTTT

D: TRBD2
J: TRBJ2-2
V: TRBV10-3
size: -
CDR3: CAISESEGLVTGELFF
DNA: TGTGCCATCAGTGAGTCGGAGGGACTAGTCACCGGGGAGCTGTTTTTT

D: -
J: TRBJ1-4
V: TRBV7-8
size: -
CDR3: CASSNVESNEKLFF
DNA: TGTGCCAGCAGCAACGTCGAGAGTAATGAAAAACTGTTTTTT

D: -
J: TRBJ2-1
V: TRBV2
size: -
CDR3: CASSEATDIYNEQFF
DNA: TGTGCCAGCAGTGAAGCTACCGATATCTACAATGAGCAGTTCTTC

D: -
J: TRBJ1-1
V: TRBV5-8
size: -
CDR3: CASSLVYGGGLSTEAFF
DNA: TGTGCCAGCAGCTTGGTGTATGGGGGTGGGTTATCGACTGAAGCTTTCTTT

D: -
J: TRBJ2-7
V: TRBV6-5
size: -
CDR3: CASSYSRARSYEQYF
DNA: TGTGCCAGCAGTTACTCCAGGGCCCGCTCCTACGAGCAGTACTTC

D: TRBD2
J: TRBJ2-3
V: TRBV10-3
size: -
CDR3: CAISEAGLTDTQYF
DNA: TGTGCCATCAGTGAAGCGGGACTAACAGATACGCAGTATTTT

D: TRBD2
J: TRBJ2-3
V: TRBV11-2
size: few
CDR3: CASSPKGARLAGGVDTQYF
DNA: TGTGCCAGCAGCCCCAAGGGGGCCAGACTAGCGGGAGGGGTAGATACGCAGTATTTT